The 20 T cell receptor beta chains reported below all come from one sample, sequenced in a study of blood T cell repertoires in COVID-19. Measured with immunoSEQ multiplex PCR; TCRdb has only the in-frame clones, and not every one. The sample contains around 450,000 clones, roughly 89% of which appear only once. The source material was peripheral blood. The receptor set was obtained from a woman aged 30 to 39 with acute or convalescent COVID-19.

The rearrangement uses TRBV2 and TRBJ2-7, with 8 bases aligning to TRBD1. This CDR3 has 13 residues. Trimming cost V 9 bases and J 5 bases; bases outside gene matches: 9. Germline CDR1 and CDR2: SNHLY and FYNNEI. In DNA, the CDR3 is TGTGCCAGAGGACAGGGAATGGGCCACGAGCAGTACTTC. This sequence encodes CARGQGMGHEQYF.

CDR3 loop: CASRRQPDTEAFF. In DNA, the CDR3 is TGTGCCAGCAGACGACAGCCAGACACTGAAGCTTTCTTT. This chain links TRBV2 with TRBJ1-1; D possibly corresponds to TRBD1 (5 bases). Germline assignment: CDR1 SNHLY and CDR2 FYNNEI. Trimming pared 6 bases from V and 3 bases from J, leaving 11 bases between. The CDR3 is made up of 13 amino acids.

CDR3 protein: CASRLSGGKRSSYEQYF. The CDR3 DNA reads TGTGCCAGCCGGCTTAGCGGGGGGAAAAGGAGCTCCTACGAGCAGTACTTC. The J gene is TRBJ2-7, the V gene TRBV11-2; the match to TRBD2 covers 10 bases. The germline CDR1 and CDR2 sequences are SGHAT and FQNNGV. Trimming cost V 8 bases and J 0 bases; bases outside gene matches: 13. The CDR3 has 17 residues.

The V gene is TRBV4-1, the J gene TRBJ1-2, with 8 bases lining up with TRBD1. V lost 4 bases and J lost 4; bases outside the gene matches: 8. Germline loops: CDR1 MGHRA, CDR2 YSYEKL. This CDR3 is 15 amino acids long. This CDR3 is CASSRDDRGGYGYTF. Here the CDR3 DNA reads TGCGCCAGCAGCCGAGATGACAGGGGTGGCTATGGCTACACCTTC.

The rearrangement links TRBV20-1 to TRBJ2-2, with TRBD2 matching 8 bases. Trimming at V came to 3 bases and at J to 4 bases, leaving 10 bases not matched to a gene. This CDR3 has 16 residues. CDR1 is DFQATT and CDR2 is SNEGSKA in the germline V gene (reference sequence). The CDR3, as DNA: TGCAGTGCTAGTTCGCCGGGGGGGCCGAGCACCGGGGAGCTGTTTTTT. Translated, it gives CSASSPGGPSTGELFF.

The genes are TRBV2 and TRBJ2-2, with 8 bases lining up with TRBD1. The CDR3 is 14 amino acids. V dropped 6 bases and J dropped 1; count of bases not matched to a gene: 1. CDR1 is SNHLY and CDR2 is FYNNEI in the germline V gene. CDR3 in amino acids: CASRGQGNTGELFF. CDR3 DNA: TGTGCCAGCAGAGGACAGGGGAACACCGGGGAGCTGTTTTTT.

The J gene is TRBJ1-3, the V gene TRBV18; a possible D gene is TRBD1 (6 bases). The CDR3 extends over 17 amino acids. Trimming cost V 1 base and J 0 bases, with 13 bases left between them. CDR1 KGHSH and CDR2 LQKENI come from the germline V gene. Here the CDR3 DNA reads TGTGCCAGCTCACCACGGCAACAGGGCGGCTCTGGAAACACCATATATTTT. This sequence encodes CASSPRQQGGSGNTIYF.

As regards this clone: Other DNA sequences from this sample encode an identical CDR3 as well. The chain is built from TRBV4-1 and TRBJ1-4; 7 nucleotides line up with TRBD1. CDR3 length equals 15 residues. Per the germline V gene, CDR1 is MGHRA and CDR2 is YSYEKL. Unmatched junction bases numbered 10, after V lost 4 bases and J lost 8 bases. The CDR3 DNA is TGCGCCAGCAGCCTTCAAGGGACAGCGAGAGAAAAACTGTTTTTT. It encodes CASSLQGTAREKLFF.

This sequence joins TRBV7-9 and TRBJ2-2; D is possibly TRBD2 (5 bases). CDR3 size: 13 residues. The V gene lost 5 bases and the J gene lost 5 bases, with 9 bases spanning the gap. Germline V CDR1 and CDR2: SEHNR, FQNEAQ (reference sequence). CDR3 amino acids: CASSPEVTGELFF. The CDR3 nucleotides read TGTGCCAGCAGCCCGGAGGTAACCGGGGAGCTGTTTTTT.

This sequence joins TRBV4-1 and TRBJ2-7, with 7 positions matching TRBD1. The CDR3 spans 14 residues. J gave up 3 bases and V 5 bases, and 7 bases lay outside the gene matches. CDR1 and CDR2 from the germline V gene are MGHRA and YSYEKL. The CDR3 bases are TGCGCCAGCAGCGCACCCGGGACAGACTACGAGCAGTACTTC. Protein sequence: CASSAPGTDYEQYF.

The chain is built from TRBV2 and TRBJ2-6; TRBD1 agrees at 7 bases. The CDR3 consists of 15 residues. The germline gives CDR1 SNHLY, CDR2 FYNNEI. V shed 8 bases, J shed 0 bases, and the junction held 4 bases outside the gene matches. The CDR3 protein is CASRTGNSGANVLTF. The CDR3 DNA reads TGTGCCAGCCGGACAGGAAACTCTGGGGCCAACGTCCTGACTTTC.

Regarding this clone: The sample has other DNA sequences that encode this CDR3 too. The rearrangement joins TRBV3-1 (or the pseudogene TRBV3-2) to TRBJ1-6; maybe TRBD1 (6 bases). The germline V and J ends were trimmed by 2 bases and 4 bases, with 6 bases remaining between them. CDR3 length equals 14 residues. The V gene's germline CDR1 is LGHDT and CDR2 YNNKEL (reference sequence). CDR3 DNA: TGTGCCAGCAGCCAAACAGGGTATAATTCACCCCTCCACTTT. It translates to CASSQTGYNSPLHF.

J is TRBJ2-1 and V is TRBV30, with no clear D. The CDR3 is 13 residues long. CDR1 and CDR2 from the germline V gene are GTSNPN and SVGIG (reference sequence). V dropped 4 bases and J dropped 6 bases, with 13 bases sitting between them. CDR3 sequence (DNA): TGTGCCTGGACTCACTTCATTGGCAATGAGCAGTTCTTC. Translation gives CAWTHFIGNEQFF.

V and J are TRBV7-2 and TRBJ2-5; TRBD2 agrees at 7 bases. This CDR3 is 14 amino acids long. Per the germline V gene, CDR1 is SGHTA and CDR2 is FQGNSA. Trimming took 1 base from V and 4 from J; bases not matched to a gene: 3. The CDR3 DNA is TGTGCCAGCAGCTTAGGTCCTAGCGGAGAGACCCAGTACTTC. The encoded protein is CASSLGPSGETQYF.

The CDR3 coding sequence is TGTGCCAGCAACTGGGATAGGACTACCACAGATACGCAGTATTTT. It translates to CASNWDRTTTDTQYF. The J gene is TRBJ2-3, the V gene TRBV7-2, with TRBD2 as a possible D gene (6 bases). Germline CDR1 is SGHTA and CDR2 is FQGNSA. Trimming removed 7 bases from V and 2 bases from J, with 16 bases in between. This CDR3 has 15 residues.

This clone occurred a few times. V usage is TRBV5-5 and J usage is TRBJ1-3, with D uncertain. Germline loops: CDR1 SGHKS, CDR2 YYEKEE (reference sequence). This CDR3 is built from 13 residues. V lost 5 bases and J lost 4, with 10 bases in between. CDR3 DNA sequence: TGTGCCAGCAGTTCAGGTGTCGGAAACACCATATATTTT. The encoded protein is CASSSGVGNTIYF.

This clone showed up just once. The chain has TRBV24-1 and TRBJ1-2; 7 positions agree with TRBD1. Germline V gene data show CDR1 as KGHDR and CDR2 as SFDVKD. V lost 1 base to trimming and J lost 0 bases; unmatched junction nucleotides: 13. The CDR3 loop spans 19 amino acids. This CDR3 reads CATSDLVRRGQAANYGYTF. In DNA form, the CDR3 reads TGTGCCACCAGTGATTTAGTTAGAAGGGGGCAAGCGGCTAACTATGGCTACACCTTC.

This clone was seen a single time. The genes are TRBV5-1 and TRBJ2-3; weak D call: TRBD2 (6 bases). CDR1 and CDR2 from the germline V gene are SGHRS and YFSETQ. V was cut by 4 bases and J by 6 bases, with 18 bases left in between. The CDR3 runs to 15 residues. The CDR3 DNA reads as TGCGCCAGCAGCCTTAAACTAGCCCGGGATGATACGCAGTATTTT. It yields the protein CASSLKLARDDTQYF.

The rearrangement joins TRBV2 to TRBJ2-7; D tentatively reads TRBD1 or TRBD2 (6 bases each). Trimming stripped 8 bases from V and 2 bases from J, with 13 bases between. The V gene's germline CDR1 is SNHLY and CDR2 FYNNEI. CDR3 length: 13 amino acids. CDR3 coding DNA: TGTGCCAGCGGTGGGGGGCGCACCTACGAGCAGTACTTC. Residues: CASGGGRTYEQYF.

The CDR3 nucleotides are TGTGCTAGTCGTCATTCGGGAACAGAGACCCAGTACTTC. Its translation is CASRHSGTETQYF. The chain employs TRBV12-5 and TRBJ2-5; possible D gene TRBD2, 5 bases. Trimming removed 8 bases from V and 4 bases from J, with 14 bases in between. Looked up from germline, CDR1 is LGHNT and CDR2 is FRNRAP. The CDR3 runs 13 residues.